Below, 19 T cell receptor beta chains from the same sample are listed, as sequenced in a study of cytomegalovirus exposure and HLA in healthy donors. PCR involved 60 Vbeta and 13 Jbeta primers. Assay: immunoSEQ multiplex PCR; the TCRdb copy retains only in-frame clones and omits some. The sample lists about 76,000 clones; over 75% were seen once. The sample was PBMCs. These receptor sequences come from a male donor in good health and CMV-seropositive.

As regards this clone: Germline and junction disagree at one end, which may indicate a read error. The chain combines TRBV2 with TRBJ2-7; tentatively, D is TRBD1 (6 bases). Per germline, CDR1 SNHLY and CDR2 FYNNEI. The CDR3 has 15 residues. This CDR3 is CASREGTLSSYEQYF. CDR3 bases: TGTGCCAGCAGAGAAGGGACATTAAGCTCCTACGAGCAGTACTTC.

CDR3 amino acids: CASSFNGWQPQHF. CDR3 bases: TGTGCCAGCAGCTTCAACGGGTGGCAGCCCCAGCATTTT. The chain links TRBV7-2 to TRBJ1-5; D not resolved. V was pared by 3 bases and J by 7 bases, with 10 bases between. Germline V gives CDR1 SGHTA, CDR2 FQGNSA. The CDR3 contains 13 residues.

The V call is TRBV30, the J call TRBJ1-3; D gene ambiguous. V was trimmed by 4 bases and J by 2 bases, leaving 15 bases between them. CDR3 length: 15 amino acids. Germline CDR1 is GTSNPN and CDR2 is SVGIG (reference sequence). Written as DNA, the CDR3 is TGTGCCTGGACTGCGGGAATGGCCCCTGGAAACACCATATATTTT. Its translation is CAWTAGMAPGNTIYF.

This chain joins TRBV11-2 and TRBJ2-1; D not certain. The CDR3 sequence is 13 residues long. Germline CDR1 reads SGHAT; CDR2 reads FQNNGV. Trimming cost V 0 bases and J 7 bases, with 7 bases left between them. This chain's CDR3 is CASSLDPGNEQFF. CDR3 nucleotides: TGTGCCAGCAGCTTAGATCCCGGGAATGAGCAGTTCTTC.

The rearrangement links TRBV9 to TRBJ2-5, with 14 nucleotides matching TRBD2. This CDR3 region has 18 residues. After removal of 4 bases from V and 5 bases from J, the junction contained 13 bases not matched to a gene. Per germline, CDR1 SGDLS and CDR2 YYNGEE. The CDR3 DNA sequence: TGTGCCAGCAGCTCTGGGACTAGCGGGAGTCTCCTACGGGAGACCCAGTACTTC. This gives the protein CASSSGTSGSLLRETQYF.

The chain uses TRBV10-3 and TRBJ1-5; 9 positions match TRBD1. The V gene's germline CDR1 is ENHRY and CDR2 SYGVKD. There are 21 residues in the CDR3. The J segment lost 0 bases and the V segment lost 0 bases, leaving 15 bases of the junction unmatched. CDR3 DNA sequence: TGTGCCATCAGTGAGTCGATAGACAGGGGGGAAAACTGGTATAGCAATCAGCCCCAGCATTTT. Protein product: CAISESIDRGENWYSNQPQHF.

The chain is built from TRBV4-2 and TRBJ1-1; D is undetermined. Germline V gene sequence: CDR1 LGHNA, CDR2 YNFKEQ. CDR3 length equals 18 residues. Trimming shortened V by 1 base and J by 6 bases, and 24 bases separated the two germline ends. The CDR3 here is CASSQGLTFGFLGSEAFF. DNA of the CDR3: TGTGCCAGCAGCCAAGGGCTAACTTTCGGGTTCCTCGGGTCTGAAGCTTTCTTT.

This clone was observed a single time. The chain couples TRBV5-1 to TRBJ1-1; TRBD1 aligns across 9 bases. J lost 1 base, V lost 2 bases, and 3 bases had no gene match. Per germline, CDR1 SGHRS and CDR2 YFSETQ. CDR3 length equals 15 residues. CDR3 in amino acids: CASSLQGAGNTEAFF. The CDR3, as DNA: TGCGCCAGCAGCTTACAGGGGGCGGGGAACACTGAAGCTTTCTTT.

This chain links TRBV27 with TRBJ2-1; TRBD2 matches 7 bases. The CDR3 runs to 13 residues. Trimming cost V 4 bases and J 10 bases; bases outside gene matches: 7. Germline-derived CDR1 and CDR2 are MNHEY and SMNVEV (reference sequence). For the CDR3, the DNA is TGTGCCAGCAGTTATCCCCGGGGAGGGGAGCAGTTCTTC. Its translation is CASSYPRGGEQFF.

This sequence joins TRBV28 and TRBJ2-1; D perhaps matches TRBD2 (6 bases). This CDR3 contains 16 residues. Germline assignment: CDR1 MDHEN and CDR2 SYDVKM. The V gene lost 6 bases and the J gene lost 4 bases, with 19 bases spanning the gap. The CDR3 reads CASSLGRGPNYNEQFF. CDR3 in DNA: TGTGCCAGCAGCCTGGGGCGGGGCCCAAATTACAATGAGCAGTTCTTC.

The V and J genes are TRBV5-1 and TRBJ2-3; tentatively, D is TRBD2 (6 bases). Germline V gene sequence: CDR1 SGHRS, CDR2 YFSETQ. Deletions cut 4 bases from V and 0 bases from J, with 9 bases between. The CDR3 runs to 14 residues. The CDR3 DNA reads TGCGCCAGCAGCGAGGGACTGAGCACAGATACGCAGTATTTT. As protein: CASSEGLSTDTQYF.

This clone was recorded a few times. The rearrangement uses TRBV4-1 and TRBJ1-5; a possible D gene is TRBD1 (6 bases). The V gene's germline CDR1 is MGHRA and CDR2 YSYEKL. This CDR3 has 19 residues. The V gene lost 4 bases and the J gene lost 3 bases, with 25 bases spanning the gap. The chain's CDR3 is CASSRLPIWVAGDNQPQHF. The DNA of the CDR3 is TGCGCCAGCAGCCGCCTCCCGATCTGGGTAGCAGGGGACAATCAGCCCCAGCATTTT.

V usage is TRBV6-1 and J usage is TRBJ2-7, with 7 nucleotides matching TRBD2. Germline trimming cut 4 bases from V and 0 bases from J; bases unmatched to any gene: 6. The CDR3 totals 15 residues. Germline values: CDR1 MNHNS, CDR2 SASEGT. DNA of the CDR3: TGTGCCAGCAGTGTTTCTAGCGGAGACTCCTACGAGCAGTACTTC. Translation gives CASSVSSGDSYEQYF.

The V and J genes are TRBV29-1 and TRBJ2-1, with 7 nucleotides matching TRBD1. The junction had 7 bases not matched to a gene; V was cut back by 7 bases and J by 7 bases. In germline, CDR1 is SQVTM, CDR2 ANQGSEA. This CDR3 is built from 12 residues. CDR3 region: CSGRQGKNEQFF. The CDR3 nucleotides read TGCAGCGGTCGACAGGGTAAGAATGAGCAGTTCTTC.

The chain recombines TRBV10-3 with TRBJ2-1; D gene ambiguous. V shed 3 bases and J shed 5 bases, with 11 bases lying between them. CDR1 ENHRY and CDR2 SYGVKD come from the germline V gene. There are 14 residues in the CDR3. CDR3 loop: CAISDPTTNNEQFF. Written as DNA, the CDR3 is TGTGCCATCAGTGACCCGACAACAAACAATGAGCAGTTCTTC.

The chain carries TRBV7-2 and TRBJ1-1; D ambiguous. Germline CDR1 and CDR2: SGHTA and FQGNSA. Trimming took 4 bases from V and 10 from J, leaving 19 bases between them. The CDR3 spans 14 residues. The chain's CDR3 is CASSSDSGVGIAFF. The DNA of the CDR3 is TGTGCCAGCAGCTCGGATTCCGGGGTAGGGATAGCTTTCTTT.

The V and J genes are TRBV20-1 and TRBJ1-1, with D perhaps TRBD1 (6 bases). The CDR3 loop spans 10 amino acids. With 3 bases removed from V and 7 bases from J, the gap between germline ends came to 6 bases. Germline V gives CDR1 DFQATT, CDR2 SNEGSKA (reference sequence). The CDR3 DNA reads TGCAGTGCTAGGGACAGTGAAGCTTTCTTT. Translation gives CSARDSEAFF.

The chain is built from TRBV28 and TRBJ2-3, with 8 bases lining up with TRBD2. CDR3 length equals 13 residues. Germline V gene lookup returns CDR1 MDHEN and CDR2 SYDVKM. Germline trimming cut 7 bases from V and 2 bases from J; bases unmatched to any gene: 2. CDR3 sequence reads: CASNGGDTDTQYF. The CDR3 nucleotides are TGTGCCAGCAACGGGGGGGACACAGATACGCAGTATTTT.

V usage is TRBV5-6 and J usage is TRBJ2-7; 9 bases align to TRBD1. The ends lost 4 bases at V and 4 bases at J; junction bases unmatched: 6. Per the germline V gene, CDR1 is SGHDT and CDR2 is YYEEEE. There are 14 residues in the CDR3. CDR3 amino acids: CASSRTGAKYEQYF. The CDR3 DNA is TGTGCCAGCAGCCGGACAGGGGCTAAATACGAGCAGTACTTC.